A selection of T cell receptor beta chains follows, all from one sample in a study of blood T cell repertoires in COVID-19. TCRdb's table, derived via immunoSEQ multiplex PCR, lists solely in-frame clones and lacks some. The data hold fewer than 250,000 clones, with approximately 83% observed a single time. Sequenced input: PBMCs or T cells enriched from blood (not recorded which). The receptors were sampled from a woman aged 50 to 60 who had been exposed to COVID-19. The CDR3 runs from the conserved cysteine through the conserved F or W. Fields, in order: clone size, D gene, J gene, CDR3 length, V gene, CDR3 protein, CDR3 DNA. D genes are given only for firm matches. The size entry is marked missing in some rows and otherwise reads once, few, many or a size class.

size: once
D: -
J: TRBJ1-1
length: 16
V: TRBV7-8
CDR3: CASSLRTAEKNTEAFF
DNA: TGTGCCAGCAGCTTAAGGACAGCTGAGAAAAACACTGAAGCTTTCTTT

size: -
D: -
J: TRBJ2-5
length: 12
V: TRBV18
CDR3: CASSPGQETQYF
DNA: TGTGCCAGCTCCCCCGGCCAAGAGACCCAGTACTTC

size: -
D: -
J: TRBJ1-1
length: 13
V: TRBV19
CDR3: CASRGEGNTEAFF
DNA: TGTGCCAGTAGGGGAGAAGGGAACACTGAAGCTTTCTTT

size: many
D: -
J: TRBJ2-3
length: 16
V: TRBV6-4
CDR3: CASSVGGSPSTDTQYF
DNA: TGTGCCAGCAGTGTAGGGGGATCCCCGAGCACAGATACGCAGTATTTT

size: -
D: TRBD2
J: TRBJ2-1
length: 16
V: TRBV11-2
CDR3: CASSLRGGVLYGEQFF
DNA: TGTGCCAGCAGCTTACGGGGGGGCGTCTTGTATGGTGAGCAGTTCTTC

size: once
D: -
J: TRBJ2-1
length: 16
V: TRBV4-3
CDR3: CASSPTSTGTYNEQFF
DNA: TGCGCCAGCAGCCCTACCTCGACAGGAACCTACAATGAGCAGTTCTTC

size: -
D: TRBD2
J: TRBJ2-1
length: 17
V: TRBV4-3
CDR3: CASSQDPLAGPYNEQFF
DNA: TGCGCCAGCAGCCAAGATCCCCTAGCGGGGCCCTACAATGAGCAGTTCTTC

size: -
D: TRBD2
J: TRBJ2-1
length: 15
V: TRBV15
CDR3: CATSRGGGTNNEQFF
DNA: TGTGCCACCAGCAGAGGGGGGGGGACGAACAATGAGCAGTTCTTC

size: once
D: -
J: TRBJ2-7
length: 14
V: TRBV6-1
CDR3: CASSEASEGGEQYF
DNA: TGTGCCAGCAGTGAAGCATCAGAAGGGGGCGAGCAGTACTTC

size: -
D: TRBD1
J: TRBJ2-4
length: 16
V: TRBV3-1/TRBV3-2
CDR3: CASAPGDRGYSGIQYF
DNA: TGTGCCAGCGCCCCTGGGGACAGGGGCTACAGTGGCATTCAGTACTTC

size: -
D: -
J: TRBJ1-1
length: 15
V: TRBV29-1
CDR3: CSVDSLQGRFPEAFF
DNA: TGCAGCGTTGATTCCCTACAGGGTAGATTCCCTGAAGCTTTCTTT

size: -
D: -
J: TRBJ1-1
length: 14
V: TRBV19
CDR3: CASSIGRQNTEAFF
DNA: TGTGCCAGTAGTATTGGCAGGCAGAACACTGAAGCTTTCTTT

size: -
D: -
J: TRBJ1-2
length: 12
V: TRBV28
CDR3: CASSSTGSPYTF
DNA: TGTGCCAGCAGTTCTACAGGGAGTCCCTACACCTTC

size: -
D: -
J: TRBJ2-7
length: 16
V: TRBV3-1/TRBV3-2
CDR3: CASSPSSRVISYEQYF
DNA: TGTGCCAGCAGCCCATCCTCCAGGGTTATCTCCTACGAGCAGTACTTC

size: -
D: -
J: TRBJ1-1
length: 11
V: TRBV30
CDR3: CAWRRGTEAFF
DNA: TGTGCCTGGAGAAGGGGGACTGAAGCTTTCTTT

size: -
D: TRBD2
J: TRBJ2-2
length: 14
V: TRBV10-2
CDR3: CASSGGGNTGELFF
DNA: TGCGCCAGCAGCGGGGGGGGGAACACCGGGGAGCTGTTTTTT

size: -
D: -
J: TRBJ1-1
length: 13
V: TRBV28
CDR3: CASRAPEGTEAFF
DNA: TGTGCCAGCAGAGCCCCTGAGGGCACTGAAGCTTTCTTT

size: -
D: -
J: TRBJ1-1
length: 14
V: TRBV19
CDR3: CASNRRAGLTEAFF
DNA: TGTGCCAGTAATCGTCGGGCAGGACTCACTGAAGCTTTCTTT

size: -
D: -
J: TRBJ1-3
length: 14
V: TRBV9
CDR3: CASSPRSSGNTIYF
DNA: TGTGCCAGCAGCCCCCGTAGCTCTGGAAACACCATATATTTT

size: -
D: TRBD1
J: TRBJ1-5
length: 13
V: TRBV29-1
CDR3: CSVAGGGNQPQHF
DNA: TGCAGCGTTGCAGGGGGAGGTAATCAGCCCCAGCATTTT

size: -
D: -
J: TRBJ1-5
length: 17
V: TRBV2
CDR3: CASSLNQQGGGDQPQHF
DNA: TGTGCCAGCAGCCTAAACCAACAGGGTGGGGGAGATCAGCCCCAGCATTTT

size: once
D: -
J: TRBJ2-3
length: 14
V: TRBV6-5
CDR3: CASSPRYDTDTQYF
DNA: TGTGCCAGCAGCCCACGGTACGACACAGATACGCAGTATTTT

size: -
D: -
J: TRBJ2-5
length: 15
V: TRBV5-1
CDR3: CASSLVPSGSETQYF
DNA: TGCGCCAGCAGCTTGGTGCCCTCCGGGTCTGAGACCCAGTACTTC

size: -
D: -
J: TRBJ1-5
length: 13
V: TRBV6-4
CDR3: CASTRQARQPQHF
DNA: TGTGCCAGCACCAGACAGGCGCGGCAGCCCCAGCATTTT

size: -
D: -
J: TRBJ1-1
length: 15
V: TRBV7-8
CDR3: CASSLAGRDGTEAFF
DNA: TGTGCCAGCAGCTTAGCAGGGAGGGATGGCACTGAAGCTTTCTTT

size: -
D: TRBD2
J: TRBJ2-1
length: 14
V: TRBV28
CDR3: CASNDSGGANEQFF
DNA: TGTGCCAGCAATGATAGCGGGGGGGCAAATGAGCAGTTCTTC

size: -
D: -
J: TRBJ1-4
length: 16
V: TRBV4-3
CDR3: CASSQDRDGTNEKLFF
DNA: TGCGCCAGCAGCCAAGACAGGGATGGAACTAATGAAAAACTGTTTTTT

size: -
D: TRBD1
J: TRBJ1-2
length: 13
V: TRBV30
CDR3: CASRDRGQDGYTF
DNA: TGTGCCTCGAGGGACAGGGGGCAGGATGGCTACACCTTC

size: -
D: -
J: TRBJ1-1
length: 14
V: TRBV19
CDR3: CASSLYPRDTEAFF
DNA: TGTGCCAGTAGTCTATATCCCAGGGACACTGAAGCTTTCTTT

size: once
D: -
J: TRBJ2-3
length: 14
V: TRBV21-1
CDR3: CASSEGDSIDTQYF
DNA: TGTGCCAGCAGCGAGGGGGACAGCATAGATACGCAGTATTTT

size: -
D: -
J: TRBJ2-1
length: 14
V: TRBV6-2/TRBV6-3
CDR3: CASTPSRNYNEQFF
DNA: TGTGCCAGCACCCCCAGCAGGAATTACAATGAGCAGTTCTTC

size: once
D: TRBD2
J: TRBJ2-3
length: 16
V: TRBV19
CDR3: CASSITSGVRTDTQYF
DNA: TGTGCCAGTAGTATTACTAGCGGGGTTCGTACAGATACGCAGTATTTT

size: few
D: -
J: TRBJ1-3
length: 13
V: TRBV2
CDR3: CASLMGLANTIYF
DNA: TGTGCCAGCTTAATGGGGCTTGCAAACACCATATATTTT

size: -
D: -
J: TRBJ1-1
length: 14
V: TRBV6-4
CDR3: CASGSGRAGTEAFF
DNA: TGTGCCAGCGGGTCCGGGAGGGCTGGAACTGAAGCTTTCTTT

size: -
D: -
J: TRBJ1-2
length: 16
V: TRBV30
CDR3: CAWGRVAGQNLYGYTF
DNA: TGTGCCTGGGGGAGGGTGGCAGGACAGAACTTATATGGCTACACCTTC

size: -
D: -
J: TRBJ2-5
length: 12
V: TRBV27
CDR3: CASRGRSETQYF
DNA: TGTGCCAGCAGGGGGCGCTCAGAGACCCAGTACTTC

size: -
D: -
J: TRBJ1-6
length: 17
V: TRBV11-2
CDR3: CASSLGGRSSYNSPLHF
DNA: TGTGCCAGCAGCTTAGGGGGCAGGAGCTCCTATAATTCACCCCTCCACTTT

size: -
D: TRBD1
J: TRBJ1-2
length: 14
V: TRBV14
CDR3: CASSRPDRDYGYTF
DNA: TGTGCCAGCAGCCGGCCGGACAGGGATTATGGCTACACCTTC

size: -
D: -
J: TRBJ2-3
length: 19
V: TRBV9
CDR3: CASSVDSGGSGLTTDTQYF
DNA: TGTGCCAGCAGCGTAGACTCGGGGGGCTCGGGACTCACCACAGATACGCAGTATTTT

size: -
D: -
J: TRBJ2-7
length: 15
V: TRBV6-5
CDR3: CASSYGGLGSYEQYF
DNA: TGTGCCAGCAGTTACGGGGGCCTTGGGTCCTACGAGCAGTACTTC